This is a list of T cell receptor beta chains from one sample in a study of shared clonotypes between healthy human individuals. Measured with immunoSEQ multiplex PCR; TCRdb has only the in-frame clones, and not every one. The sample lists fewer than 850,000 clones; approximately 75% were seen once. Sequencing used memory CD4+ T cells sorted from blood. The receptors derive from a woman aged 25 to 45 in good health. Both conserved end residues are part of each CDR3. Each record gives: J gene, D gene, clone size, V gene, CDR3 DNA, CDR3 protein. A D gene is named only where the DNA matches it firmly. The listing skips clone size in some rows; elsewhere it reads once, few, many or a size class.

J gene: TRBJ1-2
D gene: -
clone size: -
V gene: TRBV10-1
CDR3 DNA: TGCGCCAGCAGCGTTCGGGGGGCGCGGACCTTC
CDR3 protein: CASSVRGARTF

J gene: TRBJ2-1
D gene: TRBD2
clone size: once
V gene: TRBV5-1
CDR3 DNA: TGCTCCAGCAGCACATCTAGCGGGGGGTACAATGAGCAGTTCTTC
CDR3 protein: CSSSTSSGGYNEQFF

J gene: TRBJ2-3
D gene: -
clone size: -
V gene: TRBV19
CDR3 DNA: TGTGCCAGTAGTACCCGGGACGGCATATCGCAGTATTTT
CDR3 protein: CASSTRDGISQYF

J gene: TRBJ2-2
D gene: TRBD1
clone size: -
V gene: TRBV28
CDR3 DNA: TGTGCCAGCAGGATAGGACAGGGGGTGACCGGGGAGCTGTTTTTT
CDR3 protein: CASRIGQGVTGELFF

J gene: TRBJ2-7
D gene: TRBD1
clone size: -
V gene: TRBV7-2
CDR3 DNA: TGTGCCAGCAGCTACCTACAGGGGGAGGCCTCCTACGAGCAGTACTTC
CDR3 protein: CASSYLQGEASYEQYF

J gene: TRBJ2-1
D gene: TRBD2
clone size: -
V gene: TRBV4-1
CDR3 DNA: TGCGCCAGCAGCCATCTAGGACTAGCGGGGAATGAGCAGTTCTTC
CDR3 protein: CASSHLGLAGNEQFF

J gene: TRBJ2-5
D gene: -
clone size: -
V gene: TRBV5-8
CDR3 DNA: TGTGCCAGCAGCCCACAGGGTGGAGAGACCCAGTACTTC
CDR3 protein: CASSPQGGETQYF

J gene: TRBJ2-2
D gene: TRBD2
clone size: -
V gene: TRBV7-8
CDR3 DNA: TGTGCCAGCAGATCTCTAGCGGGAGGAAGGAACACCGGGGAGCTGTTTTTT
CDR3 protein: CASRSLAGGRNTGELFF

J gene: TRBJ2-7
D gene: -
clone size: -
V gene: TRBV7-8
CDR3 DNA: TGTGCCAGCAGCTTGGGGGCAGGGACCCACGAGCAGTACTTC
CDR3 protein: CASSLGAGTHEQYF

J gene: TRBJ1-5
D gene: -
clone size: -
V gene: TRBV6-6
CDR3 DNA: TGTGCCAGCAGTTACTCTTCAGGGCATCAGCCCCAGCATTTT
CDR3 protein: CASSYSSGHQPQHF

J gene: TRBJ2-7
D gene: -
clone size: -
V gene: TRBV7-9
CDR3 DNA: TGTGCCAGCAGCTTATTGGGCTACGAGCAGTACTTC
CDR3 protein: CASSLLGYEQYF

J gene: TRBJ2-2
D gene: -
clone size: -
V gene: TRBV11-3
CDR3 DNA: TGTGCCAGCAGCTTAACTGGGACCGGGGAGCTGTTTTTT
CDR3 protein: CASSLTGTGELFF

J gene: TRBJ2-1
D gene: TRBD2
clone size: -
V gene: TRBV7-3
CDR3 DNA: TGTGCCAGCAGCCTGACTAGCGGGAGACCCAATGAGCAGTTCTTC
CDR3 protein: CASSLTSGRPNEQFF

J gene: TRBJ2-7
D gene: -
clone size: -
V gene: TRBV4-2
CDR3 DNA: TGTGCCAGCAGCCAAGAAGGGGGCTCCTACGAGCAGTACTTC
CDR3 protein: CASSQEGGSYEQYF

J gene: TRBJ1-4
D gene: -
clone size: -
V gene: TRBV5-5
CDR3 DNA: TGTGCCAGCAGCTTGATCTCGGTCGAAAAACTGTTTTTT
CDR3 protein: CASSLISVEKLFF

J gene: TRBJ2-2
D gene: -
clone size: few
V gene: TRBV27
CDR3 DNA: TGTGCCAGCAGTTTTACTCCGATCACCGGGGAGCTGTTTTTT
CDR3 protein: CASSFTPITGELFF

J gene: TRBJ1-3
D gene: -
clone size: -
V gene: TRBV11-2
CDR3 DNA: TGTGCCAGCACGGGAATGGGATATTACTCTGGAAACACCATATATTTT
CDR3 protein: CASTGMGYYSGNTIYF

J gene: TRBJ2-1
D gene: TRBD1
clone size: -
V gene: TRBV25-1
CDR3 DNA: TGTGCCAGCAGCGATCGTAAACAGGGGACGCCAGACAATGAGCAGTTCTTC
CDR3 protein: CASSDRKQGTPDNEQFF

J gene: TRBJ1-3
D gene: TRBD1
clone size: few
V gene: TRBV19
CDR3 DNA: TGTGCCACTGCGGGACAGGGACGAAACACCATATATTTT
CDR3 protein: CATAGQGRNTIYF

J gene: TRBJ2-7
D gene: -
clone size: -
V gene: TRBV28
CDR3 DNA: TGTGCCAGTACCGGGACACAGTACGAGCAGTACTTC
CDR3 protein: CASTGTQYEQYF

J gene: TRBJ1-1
D gene: -
clone size: -
V gene: TRBV14
CDR3 DNA: TGTGCCAGCAGCCAAATAGGCGGTACTGAAGCTTTCTTT
CDR3 protein: CASSQIGGTEAFF

J gene: TRBJ2-1
D gene: -
clone size: -
V gene: TRBV11-2
CDR3 DNA: TGTGCCAGCAGGTCCAGCGGAGGTCTATACAATGAGCAGTTCTTC
CDR3 protein: CASRSSGGLYNEQFF

J gene: TRBJ2-7
D gene: TRBD2
clone size: -
V gene: TRBV18
CDR3 DNA: TGTGCCAGCTCGTCCAACACGGTAGCGGGAGGCGCCTACGAGCAGTACTTC
CDR3 protein: CASSSNTVAGGAYEQYF

J gene: TRBJ2-7
D gene: TRBD2
clone size: -
V gene: TRBV28
CDR3 DNA: TGTGCCAGCAGTACCCTAGCGGGAGCGTCCTACGAGCAGTACTTC
CDR3 protein: CASSTLAGASYEQYF

J gene: TRBJ1-4
D gene: -
clone size: -
V gene: TRBV5-3
CDR3 DNA: TGTGCCAGAGGCCTGGGCCCGGGTGGTCCCCTTAATGAAAAACTGTTTTTT
CDR3 protein: CARGLGPGGPLNEKLFF

J gene: TRBJ1-1
D gene: -
clone size: -
V gene: TRBV27
CDR3 DNA: TGTGCCAGCAGTCCTGTGACAAGCATGAACACTGAAGCTTTCTTT
CDR3 protein: CASSPVTSMNTEAFF

J gene: TRBJ1-2
D gene: -
clone size: -
V gene: TRBV28
CDR3 DNA: TGTGCCAGCAGCCCCGGGGGCTCGGGAGGCTACACCTTC
CDR3 protein: CASSPGGSGGYTF

J gene: TRBJ2-7
D gene: TRBD2
clone size: -
V gene: TRBV5-1
CDR3 DNA: TGCGCCAGCAGCTTGGGATTGGCGGGGGCCTACGAGCAGTACTTC
CDR3 protein: CASSLGLAGAYEQYF

J gene: TRBJ2-1
D gene: TRBD2
clone size: -
V gene: TRBV9
CDR3 DNA: TGTGCCAGCAGCCACACTAGCGGGAGTTACAATGAGCAGTTCTTC
CDR3 protein: CASSHTSGSYNEQFF

J gene: TRBJ2-7
D gene: -
clone size: -
V gene: TRBV29-1
CDR3 DNA: TGCAGCGTTGAAGATACAGGGGACTGGGGGGAGCAGTACTTC
CDR3 protein: CSVEDTGDWGEQYF

J gene: TRBJ2-1
D gene: -
clone size: -
V gene: TRBV18
CDR3 DNA: TGTGCCAGCTCACCCCAGGGGTCCGGCGAGCAGTTCTTC
CDR3 protein: CASSPQGSGEQFF

J gene: TRBJ1-3
D gene: -
clone size: -
V gene: TRBV2
CDR3 DNA: TGTGCCAGCAGTAACCGATACACTGGAAACACCATATATTTT
CDR3 protein: CASSNRYTGNTIYF

J gene: TRBJ1-2
D gene: -
clone size: -
V gene: TRBV6-1
CDR3 DNA: TGTGCCAGCAAACTCGACTATGGCTACACCTTC
CDR3 protein: CASKLDYGYTF

J gene: TRBJ2-7
D gene: -
clone size: many
V gene: TRBV5-5
CDR3 DNA: TGTGCCAGCAGCGGGGCAGGAGCCTACGAGCAGTACTTC
CDR3 protein: CASSGAGAYEQYF

J gene: TRBJ2-1
D gene: -
clone size: -
V gene: TRBV4-1
CDR3 DNA: TGCGCCAGCAGCCAAGATGTGACGAGCTCCTACAATGAGCAGTTCTTC
CDR3 protein: CASSQDVTSSYNEQFF

J gene: TRBJ1-1
D gene: -
clone size: -
V gene: TRBV27
CDR3 DNA: TGTGCCAGCATACGATCGGGGGACTTATTGGCTTTCTTT
CDR3 protein: CASIRSGDLLAFF

J gene: TRBJ2-5
D gene: -
clone size: -
V gene: TRBV6-6
CDR3 DNA: TGTGCCAGCACTCCCTTCCGGGGGCGCGAGACCCAGTACTTC
CDR3 protein: CASTPFRGRETQYF

J gene: TRBJ1-1
D gene: -
clone size: few
V gene: TRBV5-1
CDR3 DNA: TGCGCCAGCAGCCCGGACAGTACGAACACTGAAGCTTTCTTT
CDR3 protein: CASSPDSTNTEAFF

J gene: TRBJ2-3
D gene: -
clone size: -
V gene: TRBV7-2
CDR3 DNA: TGTGCCAGCAGCTTCCACTCCGGGACGGGGACAGATACGCAGTATTTT
CDR3 protein: CASSFHSGTGTDTQYF

J gene: TRBJ2-7
D gene: TRBD1
clone size: -
V gene: TRBV4-2
CDR3 DNA: TGTGCCAGCAGCCACCAACGGGACAGAACCTACGAGCAGTACTTC
CDR3 protein: CASSHQRDRTYEQYF

J gene: TRBJ1-3
D gene: -
clone size: -
V gene: TRBV25-1
CDR3 DNA: TGTGCCAGCAGTGAGACCGGGACAATCGAACGAAACACCATATATTTT
CDR3 protein: CASSETGTIERNTIYF

J gene: TRBJ1-2
D gene: -
clone size: -
V gene: TRBV27
CDR3 DNA: TGTGCCAGCAGTCGAAACAGGGACCACTATGGCTACACCTTC
CDR3 protein: CASSRNRDHYGYTF

J gene: TRBJ2-5
D gene: TRBD1
clone size: -
V gene: TRBV19
CDR3 DNA: TGTGCCAGTAGTATAGGGGGACAGCAAGAGACCCAGTACTTC
CDR3 protein: CASSIGGQQETQYF

J gene: TRBJ1-3
D gene: -
clone size: few
V gene: TRBV27
CDR3 DNA: TGTGCCAGCAGTTTATCGTCAGGGGCTGGAAACACCATATATTTT
CDR3 protein: CASSLSSGAGNTIYF

J gene: TRBJ2-7
D gene: TRBD2
clone size: few
V gene: TRBV11-1
CDR3 DNA: TGTGCCAGCAGACGAGCGGGAGGCTCTTCCTACGAGCAGTACTTC
CDR3 protein: CASRRAGGSSYEQYF

J gene: TRBJ1-2
D gene: TRBD1
clone size: -
V gene: TRBV5-6
CDR3 DNA: TGTGCCAGCAGCAAACTCACTACAGGGGCCTATGGCTACACCTTC
CDR3 protein: CASSKLTTGAYGYTF

J gene: TRBJ2-7
D gene: -
clone size: -
V gene: TRBV7-9
CDR3 DNA: TGTGCCAGCAGCTTAGGGGACGGATCCTACGAGCAGTACTTC
CDR3 protein: CASSLGDGSYEQYF

J gene: TRBJ2-7
D gene: TRBD1
clone size: -
V gene: TRBV6-1
CDR3 DNA: TGTGCCAGCAGTAAGAGACAGGGCCCCTACGAGCAGTACTTC
CDR3 protein: CASSKRQGPYEQYF

J gene: TRBJ2-3
D gene: TRBD1
clone size: -
V gene: TRBV5-1
CDR3 DNA: TGCGCCAGCAGCCCCTCCCGGGACAGCCTCACAGATACGCAGTATTTT
CDR3 protein: CASSPSRDSLTDTQYF

J gene: TRBJ2-7
D gene: TRBD1
clone size: -
V gene: TRBV15
CDR3 DNA: TGTGCCACCAGCCGGGACAGGGGGAGCCCCCAGCAGTACTTC
CDR3 protein: CATSRDRGSPQQYF

J gene: TRBJ1-4
D gene: TRBD1
clone size: few
V gene: TRBV28
CDR3 DNA: TGTGCCAGCAGAAAAGGACAGGGAGGGTATGAAAAACTGTTTTTT
CDR3 protein: CASRKGQGGYEKLFF

J gene: TRBJ2-3
D gene: TRBD2
clone size: -
V gene: TRBV28
CDR3 DNA: TGTGCCAGCAGCCGCTGGACTAGCGGCACAGATACGCAGTATTTT
CDR3 protein: CASSRWTSGTDTQYF

J gene: TRBJ1-5
D gene: -
clone size: -
V gene: TRBV7-8
CDR3 DNA: TGTGCCAGCAGCTTAGAACAGGGTCAGCCCCAGCATTTT
CDR3 protein: CASSLEQGQPQHF

J gene: TRBJ2-7
D gene: TRBD1
clone size: -
V gene: TRBV18
CDR3 DNA: TGTGCCAGCTCACCAGGGACAGGGAAAACCTACGAGCAGTACTTC
CDR3 protein: CASSPGTGKTYEQYF

J gene: TRBJ1-2
D gene: -
clone size: -
V gene: TRBV19
CDR3 DNA: TGTGCCAGTAGACGGCCAGGGGTTGGGGACTATGGCTACACCTTC
CDR3 protein: CASRRPGVGDYGYTF

J gene: TRBJ2-7
D gene: -
clone size: once
V gene: TRBV6-5
CDR3 DNA: TGTGCCAGCGGATCGGTGGGAAAGCCCTCCGAGCAGTACTTC
CDR3 protein: CASGSVGKPSEQYF

J gene: TRBJ1-3
D gene: TRBD1
clone size: -
V gene: TRBV28
CDR3 DNA: TGTGCCAGCTGTTGGGACAGGGTGAGAAACACCATATATTTT
CDR3 protein: CASCWDRVRNTIYF

J gene: TRBJ2-7
D gene: TRBD2
clone size: -
V gene: TRBV9
CDR3 DNA: TGTGCCAGCAGCATTGGACTAGCGGGCGAGCAGTACTTC
CDR3 protein: CASSIGLAGEQYF